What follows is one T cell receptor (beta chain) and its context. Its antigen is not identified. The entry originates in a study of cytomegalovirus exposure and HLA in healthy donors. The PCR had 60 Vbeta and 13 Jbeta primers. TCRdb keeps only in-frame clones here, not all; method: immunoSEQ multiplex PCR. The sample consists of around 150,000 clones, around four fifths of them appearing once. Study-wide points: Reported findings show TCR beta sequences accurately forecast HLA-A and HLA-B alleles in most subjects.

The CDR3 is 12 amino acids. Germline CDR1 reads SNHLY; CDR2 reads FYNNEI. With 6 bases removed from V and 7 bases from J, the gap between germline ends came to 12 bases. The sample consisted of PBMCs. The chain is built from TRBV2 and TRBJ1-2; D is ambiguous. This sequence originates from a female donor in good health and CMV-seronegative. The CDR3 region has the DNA TGTGCCAGCAGCCCCGTTCGAGGTGGCTACACCTTC. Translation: CASSPVRGGYTF.